A selection of T cell receptor beta chains follows, all from one sample in a study of blood T cell repertoires in COVID-19. Clones were sequenced by immunoSEQ multiplex PCR, and TCRdb holds only the in-frame ones, with some missing. The data show more than 400,000 clones, with roughly 87% seen just once and around 0.64% held by the top ten. Material for sequencing was PBMCs or T cells enriched from blood (not recorded which). The receptors were sampled from a woman under 30 who had recovered from COVID-19. The CDR3 runs from the conserved cysteine through the conserved F or W. The D gene is left open where the match is weak. Size is omitted from some rows. Given values are once, few, many or a class for expanded clones.

CDR3 DNA: TGTGCCAGCAGCCAAGGCGTGGGACTGAACTATGGCTACACCTTC
CDR3 protein: CASSQGVGLNYGYTF
J gene: TRBJ1-2
V gene: TRBV14
clone size: NA
D gene: NA

CDR3 DNA: TGTGCCAGCAGCTCGCTGACACTGATGAACACTGAAGCTTTCTTT
CDR3 protein: CASSSLTLMNTEAFF
J gene: TRBJ1-1
V gene: TRBV5-6
clone size: NA
D gene: NA

CDR3 DNA: TGTGCCTTCACCGGGACAGGGTCGAATCAGCCCCAGCATTTT
CDR3 protein: CAFTGTGSNQPQHF
J gene: TRBJ1-5
V gene: TRBV30
clone size: few
D gene: TRBD1

CDR3 DNA: TGTGCCAGCAGCCCTCATTCCGACAGGACGAACACTGAAGCTTTCTTT
CDR3 protein: CASSPHSDRTNTEAFF
J gene: TRBJ1-1
V gene: TRBV28
clone size: NA
D gene: NA

CDR3 DNA: TGCAGTGCTAGTTCACGGGGGAACACCGGGGAGCTGTTTTTT
CDR3 protein: CSASSRGNTGELFF
J gene: TRBJ2-2
V gene: TRBV20-1
clone size: NA
D gene: NA

CDR3 DNA: TGTGCCAGCAGCTTGGACTCCTCCAAGACCCAGTACTTC
CDR3 protein: CASSLDSSKTQYF
J gene: TRBJ2-5
V gene: TRBV5-4
clone size: NA
D gene: NA

CDR3 DNA: TGCGCCAGCAGTGCCTCCGGCCCCCTCGGGGAGACCCAGTACTTC
CDR3 protein: CASSASGPLGETQYF
J gene: TRBJ2-5
V gene: TRBV10-1
clone size: NA
D gene: NA

CDR3 DNA: TGTGCCAGCAGTTTTCTGGGACAGGTGAACACTGAAGCTTTCTTT
CDR3 protein: CASSFLGQVNTEAFF
J gene: TRBJ1-1
V gene: TRBV27
clone size: NA
D gene: TRBD1

CDR3 DNA: TGCAGCGTTGAAGAGGGGGCTGAAACAGGGGTCTCTGGAAACACCATATATTTT
CDR3 protein: CSVEEGAETGVSGNTIYF
J gene: TRBJ1-3
V gene: TRBV29-1
clone size: NA
D gene: TRBD1

CDR3 DNA: TGTGCCAGCAGCTTAGTAAGACAGGGGGTTAGCACAGATACGCAGTATTTT
CDR3 protein: CASSLVRQGVSTDTQYF
J gene: TRBJ2-3
V gene: TRBV7-8
clone size: NA
D gene: TRBD1

CDR3 DNA: TGCGCCAGCAGCCGCCCCGGGACAGGGTCATACGAGCAGTACTTC
CDR3 protein: CASSRPGTGSYEQYF
J gene: TRBJ2-7
V gene: TRBV4-1
clone size: once
D gene: TRBD1

CDR3 DNA: TGTGCCAGCAGGGATCCGGGACAGAACTACTATGGCTACACCTTC
CDR3 protein: CASRDPGQNYYGYTF
J gene: TRBJ1-2
V gene: TRBV2
clone size: NA
D gene: TRBD1

CDR3 DNA: TGTGCCAGCAGGATTGACACGGGGAGCACCTATAATTCACCCCTCCACTTT
CDR3 protein: CASRIDTGSTYNSPLHF
J gene: TRBJ1-6
V gene: TRBV2
clone size: NA
D gene: NA

CDR3 DNA: TGCGCCAGCAGCCAAGTATTCACAGGGTATTCACCCCTCCACTTT
CDR3 protein: CASSQVFTGYSPLHF
J gene: TRBJ1-6
V gene: TRBV4-1
clone size: NA
D gene: NA

CDR3 DNA: TGTGCCAGCAGCTTAGAAGGGGGTCCAGGTGGCTACACCTTC
CDR3 protein: CASSLEGGPGGYTF
J gene: TRBJ1-2
V gene: TRBV11-2
clone size: NA
D gene: NA

CDR3 DNA: TGCGCCAGCAGCTCCGATCAGGGGGCAGTGAGGTCACCCCTCCACTTT
CDR3 protein: CASSSDQGAVRSPLHF
J gene: TRBJ1-6
V gene: TRBV5-1
clone size: NA
D gene: TRBD1

CDR3 DNA: TGTGCCAGCTCACCGGCAGGGGGCTCGGAGAACACTGAAGCTTTCTTT
CDR3 protein: CASSPAGGSENTEAFF
J gene: TRBJ1-1
V gene: TRBV18
clone size: NA
D gene: TRBD1

CDR3 DNA: TGTGCCATCAGTGAGTCGAAGGGGGCAGGCCGACCTAACTATGGCTACACCTTC
CDR3 protein: CAISESKGAGRPNYGYTF
J gene: TRBJ1-2
V gene: TRBV10-3
clone size: once
D gene: TRBD1

CDR3 DNA: TGTGCCAGCAGCCTTCTAACCGGGGGGAGAAATTCACCCCTCCACTTT
CDR3 protein: CASSLLTGGRNSPLHF
J gene: TRBJ1-6
V gene: TRBV3-1/TRBV3-2
clone size: NA
D gene: NA

CDR3 DNA: TGTGCCAGCAGTTTAAACCCACATGACGAGCAGTACTTC
CDR3 protein: CASSLNPHDEQYF
J gene: TRBJ2-7
V gene: TRBV27
clone size: NA
D gene: NA

CDR3 DNA: TGTGCCAGCAGGCCCCTTCAGGGCGGGGAGCTGTTTTTT
CDR3 protein: CASRPLQGGELFF
J gene: TRBJ2-2
V gene: TRBV12-3/TRBV12-4
clone size: once
D gene: NA

CDR3 DNA: TGTGCCAGCAATGGGTCTAGCGGGGGCCCTAAACGACGCACCGGGGAGCTGTTTTTT
CDR3 protein: CASNGSSGGPKRRTGELFF
J gene: TRBJ2-2
V gene: TRBV28
clone size: NA
D gene: TRBD2

CDR3 DNA: TGCAGCGTCTCCACAGTGAGCTCCTACGAGCAGTACTTC
CDR3 protein: CSVSTVSSYEQYF
J gene: TRBJ2-7
V gene: TRBV29-1
clone size: NA
D gene: NA

CDR3 DNA: TGTGCCAGCAGCTTAGGGTCAGAGGGGACATATACGCAGTATTTT
CDR3 protein: CASSLGSEGTYTQYF
J gene: TRBJ2-3
V gene: TRBV11-2
clone size: NA
D gene: NA

CDR3 DNA: TGTGCCAGCAGCTTAGTCTTCGGCAGGGGTGGAAACACCATATATTTT
CDR3 protein: CASSLVFGRGGNTIYF
J gene: TRBJ1-3
V gene: TRBV7-2
clone size: NA
D gene: NA

CDR3 DNA: TGTGCCTGGAGTGTTCGCAGGGGCCAAGAGACCCAGTACTTC
CDR3 protein: CAWSVRRGQETQYF
J gene: TRBJ2-5
V gene: TRBV30
clone size: NA
D gene: NA

CDR3 DNA: TGTGCCAGCAGCGCAACGAGCTCCTATAATTCACCCCTCCACTTT
CDR3 protein: CASSATSSYNSPLHF
J gene: TRBJ1-6
V gene: TRBV3-1/TRBV3-2
clone size: NA
D gene: NA

CDR3 DNA: TGTGCCAGCAGCCGCTATGGGACAGGTGAGAGCTACGAGCAGTACTTC
CDR3 protein: CASSRYGTGESYEQYF
J gene: TRBJ2-7
V gene: TRBV4-2
clone size: NA
D gene: TRBD1

CDR3 DNA: TGTGCCAGCTCACCATACCAGGGGGAGAATGGCTACACCTTC
CDR3 protein: CASSPYQGENGYTF
J gene: TRBJ1-2
V gene: TRBV18
clone size: NA
D gene: TRBD1

CDR3 DNA: TGTGCCAGCAGCTTAGGCTACCGGGGGGACGAGCAGTACTTC
CDR3 protein: CASSLGYRGDEQYF
J gene: TRBJ2-7
V gene: TRBV7-6
clone size: once
D gene: TRBD2

CDR3 DNA: TGTGCCAGCAGCGGACAGTTTTCCTACGAGCAGTACTTC
CDR3 protein: CASSGQFSYEQYF
J gene: TRBJ2-7
V gene: TRBV9
clone size: NA
D gene: NA

CDR3 DNA: TGTGCCAGCAGCTTCGGACAGTACTATGGCTACACCTTC
CDR3 protein: CASSFGQYYGYTF
J gene: TRBJ1-2
V gene: TRBV11-2
clone size: few
D gene: NA